Reported below is one TCR beta chain. Its specificity is unknown. TCRdb's table, derived via immunoSEQ multiplex PCR, lists solely in-frame clones and lacks some. The sample includes roughly 76,000 clones, roughly 85% of them seen just once. Time point of the sample: week 23, last vaccination. Each dose delivered 300 ug of mutant IDH1 20-mer peptide subcutaneously with imiquimod. The source of the sample is a study of a mutant IDH1 vaccine in newly diagnosed glioma. Study at large: Mean patient age was about 40 years; approximately 60% were male and roughly 38% female. Previous care, which was radiotherapy, temozolomide, or both, most often involved both.

Study-level results: Of the patients, 85% to 95% had vaccine-induced immune responses.

The material was PBMCs, obtained from a glioma patient whose treatment included an IDH1 peptide vaccine. The TCR originated in a man aged 25-45 years with glioma. Some clones in this sample may be carry-over from other donors' samples.

The CDR3, as DNA: TGTGCCAGCAGTTACTCCCGGGACAGGGGTTGGCAGTACTTC. Protein sequence: CASSYSRDRGWQYF. This chain connects TRBV27 to TRBJ2-7; 10 positions match TRBD1. After removal of 4 bases from V and 9 bases from J, the junction contained 9 bases not matched to a gene. The CDR3 covers 14 residues. CDR1 MNHEY and CDR2 SMNVEV come from the germline V gene (reference sequence).